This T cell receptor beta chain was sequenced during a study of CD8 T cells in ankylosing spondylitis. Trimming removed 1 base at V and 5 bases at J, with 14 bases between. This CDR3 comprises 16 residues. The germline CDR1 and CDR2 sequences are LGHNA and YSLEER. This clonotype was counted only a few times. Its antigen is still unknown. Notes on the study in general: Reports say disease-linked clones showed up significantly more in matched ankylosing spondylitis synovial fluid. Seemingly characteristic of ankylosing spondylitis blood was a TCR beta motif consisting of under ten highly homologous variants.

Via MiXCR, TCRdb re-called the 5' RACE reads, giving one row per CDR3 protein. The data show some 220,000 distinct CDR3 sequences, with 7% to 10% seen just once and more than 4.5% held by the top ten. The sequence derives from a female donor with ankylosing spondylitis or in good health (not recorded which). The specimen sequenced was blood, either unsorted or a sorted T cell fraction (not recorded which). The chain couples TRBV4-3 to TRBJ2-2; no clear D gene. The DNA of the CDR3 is TGCGCCAGCAGCCAAGGGGTTCGGTTTAGGACCGGGGAGCTGTTTTTT. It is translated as CASSQGVRFRTGELFF.